This record concerns one TCR beta chain sequence. What it recognizes is unknown. The data are from a study of OX40 agonist ivuxolimab in advanced cancers. Data came from immunoSEQ multiplex PCR; TCRdb stores just in-frame clones and leaves some out. Of around 56,000 clones in the sample, over 75% were seen once. Whole-study results and caveats: Among the nonresponders, some also had low normalized T-cell clonal expansion.

Trimming pared 2 bases from V and 0 bases from J, leaving 10 bases between. The CDR3 is 16 amino acids. Per germline, CDR1 ENHRY and CDR2 SYGVKD. V gene TRBV10-3 combines with J gene TRBJ2-2; D assignment may be TRBD1 or TRBD2 (6 bases each). This receptor was obtained from an adult with an advanced solid tumor such as melanoma, head and neck, liver or kidney cancer. The specimen comprised CD4+ or CD8+ T cells sorted from blood, sampled in a trial of the OX40 agonist ivuxolimab. The CDR3 loop is CAISEGGTTNTGELFF. The CDR3 DNA reads TGTGCCATCAGTGAGGGGGGGACAACGAACACCGGGGAGCTGTTTTTT.